One and the same sample provided the 22 T cell receptor beta chains below, sequenced in a study of metastatic and nonmetastatic thyroid tumors. Thyroid surgery was performed in patients who had received no treatment beforehand. TCRdb reanalyzed the PCR reads via MiXCR. Altogether about 39,000 clones are present, approximately 19% being singletons, with the ten largest covering around 16%. Specimen: blood. These receptors were obtained from a female donor with papillary thyroid cancer or a benign thyroid nodule (not recorded which). Some clones in this sample may be carry-over from other donors' samples.

This clone was seen ten or more times. The J gene is TRBJ1-1, the V gene TRBV2, with D possibly being TRBD1 (5 bases). The CDR3 sequence is 13 residues long. Deletions cut 3 bases from V and 3 bases from J, with 8 bases between. CDR1 SNHLY and CDR2 FYNNEI come from the germline V gene. The CDR3 loop reads CASSDEGYTEAFF. As DNA, the CDR3 is TGTGCCAGCAGTGATGAGGGGTACACTGAAGCTTTCTTT.

This clone was counted between two and nine times. A much bigger clone sits one base away, suggesting this may be a read error. V is TRBV3-1 and J is TRBJ2-1; 9 bases align to TRBD2. In germline, CDR1 is LGHDT, CDR2 YNNKEL (reference sequence). This CDR3 is 15 amino acids long. This CDR3 reads CTSSPGTSRDNEQFF. The DNA of the CDR3 is TGTACCAGCAGCCCTGGGACTAGCAGAGACAATGAGCAGTTCTTC.

A note on this clone: Possible read error: a much larger clone is one base away. The chain employs TRBV4-1 and TRBJ1-5; D unresolved. The CDR3 loop spans 16 amino acids. The V and J ends lost 0 bases and 2 bases respectively, with 11 bases between them. Germline CDR1 is MGHRA and CDR2 is YSYEKL. The CDR3 reads CASSQEEVYGNQPQHF. CDR3 in DNA: TGCGCCAGCAGCCAAGAGGAAGTATACGGCAATCAGCCCCAGCATTTT.

This clone came up many times. A much larger clone lies a single base off, so this may be a read error. This chain links TRBV27 with TRBJ1-1; 7 nucleotides line up with TRBD1. V lost 8 bases, J lost 4 bases, and 19 bases stayed unmatched. CDR3 length: 17 residues. From germline, CDR1 is MNHEY and CDR2 SMNVEV (reference sequence). CDR3 in DNA: TGTGCCAGCCTGGGACAGTACCCTCTAGGTAGGGGCACTGAAGCTTTCTTT. It translates to CASLGQYPLGRGTEAFF.

This clone has at least ten counts. The CDR3 here is CASSELAGAVGELFF. The CDR3 DNA reads TGTGCCAGCAGCGAACTAGCGGGAGCGGTCGGGGAGCTGTTTTTT. V gene TRBV7-3 combines with J gene TRBJ2-2; 11 bases agree with TRBD2. CDR3 size: 15 residues. Germline V CDR1 and CDR2: SGHTA, FQGTGA. With 5 bases clipped from V and 7 bases from J, the junction kept 6 bases outside the gene matches.

This sequence joins TRBV6-1 and TRBJ2-5; D uncertain. CDR1 MNHNS and CDR2 SASEGT come from the germline V gene. V was clipped by 2 bases and J by 4 bases, with 11 bases between them. The CDR3 runs 14 residues. CDR3 nucleotide sequence: TGTGCCAGCAGTGAACCTGGGATGGGAGAGACCCAGTACTTC. Protein product: CASSEPGMGETQYF.

This clone was counted many times. This chain uses TRBV20-1 with TRBJ1-2; D perhaps matches TRBD1 (5 bases). The germline gives CDR1 DFQATT, CDR2 SNEGSKA (reference sequence). The V and J ends lost 1 base and 8 bases respectively, with 11 bases between them. This CDR3 is 12 amino acids long. In DNA, the CDR3 is TGCAGTGCTAGAGTACAGGCGAGGGGCTACACCTTC. Its protein is CSARVQARGYTF.

This clone was recorded many times. The chain couples TRBV30 to TRBJ2-1, with a possible D match to TRBD1 (5 bases). Germline CDR1 is GTSNPN and CDR2 is SVGIG (reference sequence). The CDR3 length is 13 residues. With 2 bases removed from V and 9 bases from J, the gap between germline ends came to 14 bases. The CDR3 sequence is CAWSLGSGREQFF. The DNA for the CDR3 is TGTGCCTGGAGTTTGGGGTCAGGGCGTGAGCAGTTCTTC.

This clone was observed at least ten times. The rearrangement uses TRBV20-1 and TRBJ1-1; D not certain. V lost 5 bases and J lost 8, with 21 bases in between. The length of the CDR3 is 14 residues. Per germline, CDR1 DFQATT and CDR2 SNEGSKA (reference sequence). Written as DNA, the CDR3 is TGCAGTGCTCCTAGAGGGAACAACCCAGAAGAAGCTTTCTTT. Translating it yields CSAPRGNNPEEAFF.

This clone has just a few counts. A read error is possible here, since a much larger clone lies one base away. This sequence joins TRBV5-1 and TRBJ2-5; no definite D call. Per the germline V gene, CDR1 is SGHRS and CDR2 is YFSETQ. V gave up 2 bases and J gave up 4 bases, with 6 bases separating them. The CDR3 loop spans 12 amino acids. The CDR3, as DNA: TGCGCCAGCAGCTTTGTGGGAGAGACCCAGTACTTC. Its protein is CASSFVGETQYF.

This clone was counted at least ten times. The J gene is TRBJ2-5, the V gene TRBV28; no firm D call. CDR1 MDHEN and CDR2 SYDVKM come from the germline V gene. The CDR3 has 13 residues. The ends were cut back, 2 bases at V and 5 bases at J, with 9 bases in the middle. The CDR3 DNA is TGTGCCAGCAGTTTAGGAAGGTTCGAGACCCAGTACTTC. Translation gives CASSLGRFETQYF.

V gene TRBV7-8 combines with J gene TRBJ1-6, with no clear D. Germline V gene sequence: CDR1 SGHVS, CDR2 FQNEAQ. This CDR3 spans 15 amino acids. V lost 3 bases, J lost 7 bases, and 13 bases lay in between. The CDR3 sequence: CASSLQLGANSPLHF. As DNA, the CDR3 is TGTGCCAGCAGCTTGCAACTGGGAGCCAATTCACCCCTCCACTTT.

In its sample, this clone was seen many times. The V call is TRBV19, the J call TRBJ1-2, with D tentatively TRBD1 (5 bases). This CDR3 has 13 amino acids. Germline V gene data show CDR1 as LNHDA and CDR2 as SQIVND (reference sequence). V was cut by 6 bases and J by 4 bases, with 12 bases left in between. The CDR3 nucleotides are TGTGCCAGTAGCTTCGGACAAGCCTATGGCTACACCTTC. It yields the protein CASSFGQAYGYTF.

The table lists this clone with many counts. The CDR3 sequence is CASTILQGNEQFF. The CDR3 nucleotides read TGTGCCAGCACTATACTACAGGGCAATGAGCAGTTCTTC. The J gene is TRBJ2-1, the V gene TRBV2; a possible D gene is TRBD1 (6 bases). CDR1 is SNHLY and CDR2 is FYNNEI in the germline V gene. The CDR3 has 13 residues. V was pared by 7 bases and J by 6 bases, with 13 bases between.

This clone came up a few times. This sequence joins TRBV5-4 and TRBJ1-2, with 9 bases that match TRBD1. The CDR3 loop spans 16 amino acids. The germline gives CDR1 SGHNT, CDR2 YYREEE (reference sequence). The V segment lost 0 bases and the J segment 3 bases; nucleotides outside the gene matches: 6. CDR3 amino acids: CASSLGTGGLDYGYTF. The CDR3 DNA is TGTGCCAGCAGCTTGGGTACAGGGGGCTTAGACTATGGCTACACCTTC.

A word on this clone: The limits of the CDR3 on the DNA are not certain, so only TCRdb's listed CDR3 is given. J is TRBJ2-7 and V is TRBV28. From its first to its last residue, the CDR3 has 14 amino acids. The germline V gene encodes CDR1 MDHEN and CDR2 SYDVKM. CDR3 residues: CASILGRILYEQYF.

This clone was observed a handful of times. The junction departs from germline at one end; a sequencing error may be responsible. Here the CDR3 reads CVSGGGSKGGYTF. The CDR3, as DNA: TGTGTCAGTGGAGGGGGATCCAAGGGGGGCTACACCTTC. The chain joins TRBV19 to TRBJ1-2; D may be TRBD1 (6 bases). Germline assignment: CDR1 LNHDA and CDR2 SQIVND (reference sequence). The CDR3 totals 13 residues.

This clone was seen more than once but under ten times. The chain employs TRBV11-2 and TRBJ2-3, with TRBD2 matching over 12 bases. The CDR3 spans 14 residues. Germline CDR1 is SGHAT and CDR2 is FQNNGV. The V and J ends lost 5 bases and 6 bases, in that order; junction bases with no gene match: 3. The CDR3 loop is CASSQTSGGDTQYF. DNA of the CDR3: TGTGCCAGCAGCCAGACTAGCGGGGGCGATACGCAGTATTTT.

With respect to this clone: This may stem from a read error, because a much larger clone lies one nucleotide away. The chain joins TRBV3-1 to TRBJ2-5, with D possibly being TRBD2 (6 bases). Trimming took off 4 bases at V and 5 bases at J, with 20 bases between the two ends. Germline V lookup: CDR1 LGHDT, CDR2 YNNKEL (reference sequence). This CDR3 spans 16 amino acids. The CDR3 region has the DNA TGTGCCAGCAGCCCGACTAGTGTGAGGGCCGGGGAGACCCAGTACTTC. Its translation is CASSPTSVRAGETQYF.

Points on this clone: A read error may be the cause here, since a much bigger clone is one base away. This CDR3 is CASSSPFARFF. The DNA for the CDR3 is TGTGCCAGCAGCTCTCCCTTTGCCCGGTTCTTC. The chain employs TRBV5-4 and TRBJ2-1; D is unclear. V was shortened by 3 bases and J by 15 bases, with 13 bases between the two germline ends. The CDR3 has 11 amino acids. Germline CDR1 reads SGHNT; CDR2 reads YYREEE (reference sequence).

This clone has at least ten counts. In the same sample, other DNA sequences code for this CDR3. The chain joins TRBV2 to TRBJ2-6; a weak D match, TRBD1 (6 bases). The V end lost 4 bases, the J end lost 0 bases, and 28 bases lay between the germline ends. CDR1 and CDR2 from the germline V gene are SNHLY and FYNNEI. The CDR3 is made up of 22 amino acids. CDR3 nucleotides: TGTGCCAGCAGTGTTCTAAGTAAGGCAGGGGCCATTCTAAACTCTGGGGCCAACGTCCTGACTTTC. This encodes CASSVLSKAGAILNSGANVLTF.

This chain connects TRBV20-1 to TRBJ2-1; D remains ambiguous. The CDR3 contains 14 residues. Trimming took off 3 bases at V and 3 bases at J, with 12 bases between the two ends. The germline gives CDR1 DFQATT, CDR2 SNEGSKA (reference sequence). CDR3 coding DNA: TGCAGTGCTAGGACCAGCGTCGGCTACAATGAGCAGTTCTTC. As protein: CSARTSVGYNEQFF.